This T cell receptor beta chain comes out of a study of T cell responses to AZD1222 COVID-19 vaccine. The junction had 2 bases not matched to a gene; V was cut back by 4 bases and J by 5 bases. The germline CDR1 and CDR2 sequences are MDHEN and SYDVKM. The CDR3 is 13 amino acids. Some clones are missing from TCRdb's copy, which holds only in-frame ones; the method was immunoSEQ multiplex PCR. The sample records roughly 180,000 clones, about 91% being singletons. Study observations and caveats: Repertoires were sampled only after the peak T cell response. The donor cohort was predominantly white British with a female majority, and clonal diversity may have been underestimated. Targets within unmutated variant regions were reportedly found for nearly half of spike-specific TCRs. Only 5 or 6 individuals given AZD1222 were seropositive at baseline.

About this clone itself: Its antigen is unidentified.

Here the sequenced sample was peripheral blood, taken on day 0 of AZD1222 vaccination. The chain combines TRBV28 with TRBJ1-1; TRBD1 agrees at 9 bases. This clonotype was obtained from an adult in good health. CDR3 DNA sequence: TGTGCCAGCAGTTACAGGGGGCCAACTGAAGCTTTCTTT. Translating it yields CASSYRGPTEAFF.